The sequence of this TCR beta chain was determined in a study of control samples from healthy donors and cancer patients. Measured with immunoSEQ multiplex PCR; TCRdb has only the in-frame clones, and not every one. This repertoire shows about 89,000 clones, 70% to 90% found once; its top ten account for roughly 2.1%. Germline CDR1 SGHRS, CDR2 YFSETQ. This CDR3 contains 13 residues. V lost 0 bases to trimming and J lost 0 bases, with 4 bases between them. The chain has TRBV5-1 and TRBJ2-7; D not resolved. The material sequenced was blood. The receptor was isolated from a woman aged 40-49 years in good health. This CDR3 is CASSLDGSYEQYF. As DNA, the CDR3 is TGCGCCAGCAGCTTGGACGGCTCCTACGAGCAGTACTTC.